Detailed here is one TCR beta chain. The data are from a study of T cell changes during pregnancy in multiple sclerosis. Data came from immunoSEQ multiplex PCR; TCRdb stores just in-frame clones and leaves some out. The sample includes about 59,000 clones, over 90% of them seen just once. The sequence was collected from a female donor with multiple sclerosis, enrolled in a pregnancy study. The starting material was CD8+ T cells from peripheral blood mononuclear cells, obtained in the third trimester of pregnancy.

CDR3 in DNA: TGTGCCAGCAGTGGGGGGGGTCAAGCTTTCTTT. It encodes CASSGGGQAFF. The chain joins TRBV6-9 to TRBJ1-1; TRBD1 is a possible D gene (5 bases). This CDR3 is built from 11 residues. Trimming shortened V by 5 bases and J by 9 bases, and 10 bases separated the two germline ends. The V gene's germline CDR1 is MNHGY and CDR2 SVAAGI.